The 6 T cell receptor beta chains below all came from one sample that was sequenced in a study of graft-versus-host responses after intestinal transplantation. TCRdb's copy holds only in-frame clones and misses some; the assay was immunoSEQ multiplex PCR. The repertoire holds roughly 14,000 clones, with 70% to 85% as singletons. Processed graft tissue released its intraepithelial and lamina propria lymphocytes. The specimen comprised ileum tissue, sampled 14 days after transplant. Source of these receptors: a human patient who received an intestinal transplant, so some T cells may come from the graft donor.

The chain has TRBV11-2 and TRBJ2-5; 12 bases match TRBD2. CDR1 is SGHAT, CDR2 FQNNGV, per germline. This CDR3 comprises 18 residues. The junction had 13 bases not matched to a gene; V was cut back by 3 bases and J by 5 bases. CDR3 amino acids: CASSLRGASGGVRETQYF. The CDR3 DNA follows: TGTGCCAGCAGCTTGAGAGGTGCTAGCGGGGGGGTGCGGGAGACCCAGTACTTC.

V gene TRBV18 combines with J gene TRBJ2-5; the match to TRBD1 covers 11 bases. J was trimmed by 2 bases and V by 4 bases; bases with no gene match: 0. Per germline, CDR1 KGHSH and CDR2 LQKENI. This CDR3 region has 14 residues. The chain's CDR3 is CASSRDRGQETQYF. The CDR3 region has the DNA TGTGCCAGCTCACGGGACAGGGGGCAAGAGACCCAGTACTTC.

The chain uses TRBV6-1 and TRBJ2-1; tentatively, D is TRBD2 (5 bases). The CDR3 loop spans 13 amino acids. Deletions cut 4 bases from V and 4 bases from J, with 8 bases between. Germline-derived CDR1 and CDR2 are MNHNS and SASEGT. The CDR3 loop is CASSGTGYNEQFF. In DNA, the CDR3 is TGTGCCAGCAGTGGGACGGGGTACAATGAGCAGTTCTTC.

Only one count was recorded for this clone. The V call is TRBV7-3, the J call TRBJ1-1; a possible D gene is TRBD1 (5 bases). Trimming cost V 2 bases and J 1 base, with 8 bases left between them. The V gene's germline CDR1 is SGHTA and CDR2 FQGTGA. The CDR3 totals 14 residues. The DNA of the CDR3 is TGTGCCAGCAGCTTACAGGGCCAGAACACTGAAGCTTTCTTT. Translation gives CASSLQGQNTEAFF. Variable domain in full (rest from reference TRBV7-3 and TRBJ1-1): GAGVSQTPSNKVTEKGKYVELRCDPISGHTALYWYRQSLGQGPEFLIYFQGTGAADDSGLPNDRFFAVRPEGSVSTLKIQRTERGDSAVYLCASSLQGQNTEAFFGQGTRLTVV.

The CDR3 coding sequence is TGCGCCAGCAGCTTGCGGGACAACTATGGCTACACCTTC. Residues: CASSLRDNYGYTF. The chain links TRBV5-1 to TRBJ1-2, with D possibly being TRBD1 (5 bases). The CDR3 spans 13 residues. Germline assignment: CDR1 SGHRS and CDR2 YFSETQ. Deletions cut 1 base from V and 2 bases from J, with 6 bases between.

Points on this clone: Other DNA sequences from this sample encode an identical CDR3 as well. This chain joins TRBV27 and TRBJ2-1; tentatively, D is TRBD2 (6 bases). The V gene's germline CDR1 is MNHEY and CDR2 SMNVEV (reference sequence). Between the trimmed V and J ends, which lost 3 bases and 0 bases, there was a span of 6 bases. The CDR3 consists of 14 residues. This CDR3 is CASSLGGSYNEQFF. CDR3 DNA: TGTGCCAGCAGTTTGGGGGGCTCCTACAATGAGCAGTTCTTC.